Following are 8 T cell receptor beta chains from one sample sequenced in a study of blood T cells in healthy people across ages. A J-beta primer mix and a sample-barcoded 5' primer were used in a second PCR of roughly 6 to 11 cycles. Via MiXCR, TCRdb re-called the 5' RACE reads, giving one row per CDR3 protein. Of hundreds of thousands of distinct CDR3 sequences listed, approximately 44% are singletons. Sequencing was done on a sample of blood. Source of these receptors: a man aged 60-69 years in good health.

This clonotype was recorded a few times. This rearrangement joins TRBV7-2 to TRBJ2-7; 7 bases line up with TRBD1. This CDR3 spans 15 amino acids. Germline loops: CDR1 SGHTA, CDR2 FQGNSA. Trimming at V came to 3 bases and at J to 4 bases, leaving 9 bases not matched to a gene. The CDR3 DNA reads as TGTGCCAGCAGCTTCGTCCGGGACAGCAAGTACGAGCAGTACTTC. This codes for CASSFVRDSKYEQYF.

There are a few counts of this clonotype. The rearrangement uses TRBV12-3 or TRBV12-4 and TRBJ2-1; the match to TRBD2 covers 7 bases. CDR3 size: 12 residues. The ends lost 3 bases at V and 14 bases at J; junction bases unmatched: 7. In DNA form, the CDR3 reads TGTGCCAGCAGTTTCTCCCAGCGGGGTGAGTTCTTC. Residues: CASSFSQRGEFF.

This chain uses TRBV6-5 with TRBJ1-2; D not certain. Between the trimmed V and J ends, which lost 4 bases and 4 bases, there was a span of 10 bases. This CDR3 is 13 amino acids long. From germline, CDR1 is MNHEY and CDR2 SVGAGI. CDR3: CASSSDYRYGYTF. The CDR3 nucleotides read TGTGCCAGCAGTTCAGATTACCGCTATGGCTACACCTTC.

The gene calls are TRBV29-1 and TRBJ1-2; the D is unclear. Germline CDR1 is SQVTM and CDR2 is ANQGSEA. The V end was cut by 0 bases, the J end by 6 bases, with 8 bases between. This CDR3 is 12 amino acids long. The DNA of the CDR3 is TGCAGCGTTGAAGATTGGGTAGATGGCTACACCTTC. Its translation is CSVEDWVDGYTF.

The CDR3 sequence is CASSSTSRADTQYF. CDR3 nucleotide sequence: TGTGCCAGCAGCTCGACTAGTCGCGCAGATACGCAGTATTTT. The chain is built from TRBV7-2 and TRBJ2-3; D is perhaps TRBD2 (6 bases). CDR1 and CDR2 (germline): SGHTA, FQGNSA. The CDR3 has 14 amino acids. The V and J ends lost 4 bases and 4 bases respectively, with 12 bases between them.

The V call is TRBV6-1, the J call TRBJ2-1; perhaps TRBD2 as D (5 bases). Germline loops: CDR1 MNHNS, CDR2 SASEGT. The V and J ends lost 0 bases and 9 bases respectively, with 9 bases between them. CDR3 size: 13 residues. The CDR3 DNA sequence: TGTGCCAGCAGTGAAGCGTCGGAGGTTGAGCAGTTCTTC. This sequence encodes CASSEASEVEQFF.

The CDR3 loop is CASSARTAAGELFF. The CDR3 DNA sequence: TGTGCCAGCAGCGCGAGGACAGCGGCCGGGGAGCTGTTTTTT. This chain links TRBV7-2 with TRBJ2-2, with D perhaps matching TRBD1 (6 bases). This CDR3 has 14 residues. The germline V gene has CDR1 SGHTA and CDR2 FQGNSA. Trimming pared 5 bases from V and 6 bases from J, leaving 13 bases between.

CDR3 region: CASSQDLATREYF. In DNA, the CDR3 is TGTGCCAGCAGCCAAGATTTGGCGACAAGGGAGTACTTC. The J gene is TRBJ2-5, the V gene TRBV3-1; D call uncertain. The CDR3 covers 13 residues. Germline CDR1 is LGHDT and CDR2 is YNNKEL (reference sequence). With 0 bases removed from V and 12 bases from J, the gap between germline ends came to 14 bases.